This T cell receptor (beta chain) was sequenced during a study of cytomegalovirus exposure and HLA in healthy donors. General study findings and limits: What was likely a sequencing artifact was a cluster of highly shared sequence variants. Evidence from a later analysis indicated that most CMV-associated TCR beta chains looked HLA-restricted.

A remark on this clone: Antigen specificity is unknown.

Trimming cost V 6 bases and J 5 bases; bases outside gene matches: 6. From germline, CDR1 is MNHEY and CDR2 SMNVEV (reference sequence). The CDR3 sequence is 15 residues long. PCR used 60 Vbeta primers and 13 Jbeta primers. Using immunoSEQ multiplex PCR, the repertoire was profiled, and TCRdb retains in-frame clones only, with some absent. This sample's table reports fewer than 150,000 clones. The TCR was taken from a woman aged 55-75 years in good health and CMV-seronegative. The J gene is TRBJ2-2, the V gene TRBV27; 10 bases fit TRBD2. Material for sequencing was PBMCs. The CDR3 DNA reads TGTGCCAGCAGCCCTAGCGGGAGAGGGACCGGGGAGCTGTTTTTT. This encodes CASSPSGRGTGELFF.